This is a list of T cell receptor beta chains from one sample in a study of blood T cell repertoires in COVID-19. The assay was immunoSEQ multiplex PCR, and TCRdb's table has in-frame clones only and misses some. The sample consists of roughly 170,000 clones, around 80% of them appearing once. The specimen sequenced was peripheral blood. These receptors were obtained from a human donor in a cohort sampled during active COVID-19. Each CDR3 is given with its conserved first and last residue. The order of the fields is J gene, V gene, CDR3 protein.

TRBJ2-7 TRBV18 CASSTKDRHKGDEQYF
TRBJ2-3 TRBV7-2 CASSLSMRGTDTQYF
TRBJ1-2 TRBV23-1 CASSLMRRGQGTYGYTF
TRBJ2-7 TRBV7-2 CASSLGLAGGRDYEQYF
TRBJ1-2 TRBV5-1 CASSADRDYGYTF
TRBJ2-6 TRBV11-2 CASSFRLGQPSGANVLTF
TRBJ1-4 TRBV6-5 CASRPHPGEKLFF
TRBJ1-1 TRBV5-1 CASSLGTGDMNTEAFF
TRBJ2-2 TRBV9 CASSPRGGYTGELFF
TRBJ2-7 TRBV2 CASSQTGTGGSYEQYF
TRBJ2-5 TRBV19 CASSKGPRDQETQYF
TRBJ2-3 TRBV5-5 CASSSLQGVEDTQYF
TRBJ1-6 TRBV5-4 CASSSPRGLDNNSPLHF
TRBJ2-1 TRBV6-2/TRBV6-3 CASSYFPAGDTYNEQFF
TRBJ1-2 TRBV10-3 CAISETGGSYGYTF
TRBJ2-3 TRBV24-1 CATSDGGGDTQYF
TRBJ1-4 TRBV19 CASRGLEEKLFF
TRBJ2-1 TRBV19 CASSSRVGEQFF
TRBJ1-1 TRBV5-4 CASSLSPNTEAFF
TRBJ2-2 TRBV5-1 CASSLGKLADGRAGELFF
TRBJ1-5 TRBV15 CATSRDLAGAQPQHF
TRBJ2-7 TRBV4-1 CASSQPYRGRGGEEQYF
TRBJ1-2 TRBV6-1 CASSEAARYYGYTF
TRBJ1-1 TRBV5-6 CASSYTGAGEAFF
TRBJ1-5 TRBV6-4 CASTPRARNQPQHF
TRBJ1-2 TRBV13 CASSQTGTYGYTF
TRBJ1-5 TRBV27 CASRAEGTHQPQHF
TRBJ2-7 TRBV6-5 CASSPTNDRRYEQYF
TRBJ1-4 TRBV5-1 CASGLNPGQTNEKLFF
TRBJ2-6 TRBV7-2 CASSKAPGANVLTF
TRBJ1-4 TRBV5-1 CASSLSQGVSTNEKLFF
TRBJ2-3 TRBV11-1 CASSLVGLAGTDTQYF
TRBJ1-1 TRBV5-8 CASSFGGSRGSKGFF
TRBJ1-5 TRBV19 CASTEDRAKTYSNQPQHF
TRBJ2-6 TRBV6-5 CASSYPGTRNVLTF
TRBJ2-1 TRBV7-3 CASSLLAGFDNEQFF
TRBJ1-1 TRBV20-1 CSASGGTGFFGTEAFF
TRBJ2-5 TRBV3-1/TRBV3-2 CASSQATSGPETQYF
TRBJ2-3 TRBV7-8 CASSSTSGVFTDTQYF
TRBJ2-3 TRBV2 CASSPSGGRRYRTDTQYF
TRBJ2-7 TRBV7-9 CASSLLSTGEQYF
TRBJ1-2 TRBV2 CASTEYRSYYGYTF
TRBJ2-7 TRBV5-5 CASSHPGTYEQYF
TRBJ2-1 TRBV5-5 CASSPGQGIWNEQFF
TRBJ1-5 TRBV3-1/TRBV3-2 CASSQDQTGNRQPQHF
TRBJ2-2 TRBV5-1 CASSPRQGATNTGELFF
TRBJ1-1 TRBV6-2/TRBV6-3 CASSYGFEVNTEAFF
TRBJ1-1 TRBV11-3 CASSLTRDTEAFF
TRBJ2-7 TRBV5-1 CASSDTGGSELYEQYF
TRBJ1-4 TRBV30 CAWSGGGREKLFF
TRBJ1-1 TRBV3-1/TRBV3-2 CASSLSREIEAFF
TRBJ2-7 TRBV5-1 CASSFTVAGTDEQYF
TRBJ2-1 TRBV2 CASNRGSEQFF
TRBJ1-6 TRBV2 CASSLARSSYNSPLHF
TRBJ1-3 TRBV5-1 CASSEDSYSGNTIYF
TRBJ1-2 TRBV6-6 CASSTGETYYGYTF
TRBJ2-5 TRBV2 CASSGGLGKETQYF
TRBJ2-1 TRBV6-2/TRBV6-3 CASSYFRGNEQFF
TRBJ2-1 TRBV4-1 CASSQAGGAAYNEQFF